This entry describes one TCR beta chain. The target antigen is unknown. The entry originates in a study of lymphopenia after photon versus proton radiotherapy. Study conclusions and caveats: Post-nadir TCR diversity decline inversely tracked overall survival among those who died. Proton therapy kept repertoires fairly stable, unlike photons, which gained effector/memory cells.

Profiled with immunoSEQ multiplex PCR; TCRdb holds only in-frame clones, not every one. The repertoire holds about 70,000 clones, with under 95% as singletons. Germline V gives CDR1 SGHNT, CDR2 YYREEE (reference sequence). The CDR3 spans 14 residues. The germline V and J ends were trimmed by 4 bases and 0 bases, with 10 bases remaining between them. This clonotype originated in a woman between 35 and 50 years old with cholangiocarcinoma. The sequences come from peripheral blood, collected from a patient treated with photon-based radiotherapy. J is TRBJ1-1 and V is TRBV5-4, with D possibly TRBD1 on 5 matching bases. CDR3 protein: CASSRGGMNTEAFF. CDR3 bases: TGTGCCAGCAGCCGCGGGGGAATGAACACTGAAGCTTTCTTT. Variable domain in full (rest from reference TRBV5-4 and TRBJ1-1): ETGVTQSPTHLIKTRGQQVTLRCSSQSGHNTVSWYQQALGQGPQFIFQYYREEENGRGNFPPRFSGLQFPNYSSELNVNALELDDSALYLCASSRGGMNTEAFFGQGTRLTVV.